Shown below are 28 T cell receptor beta chains from a single sample sequenced in a study of blood T cells in healthy people across ages. The second PCR ran about 6 to 11 cycles with a sample-barcoded 5' primer and J-beta primers. TCRdb analysed the 5' RACE reads with MiXCR anew, one entry per CDR3 protein. The sample includes some 1.5 million distinct CDR3 sequences, 28% of them seen just once. The sample taken for sequencing was blood. These receptors all stem from a woman aged 25 to 45 in good health.

V gene TRBV12-3 or TRBV12-4 combines with J gene TRBJ2-5; 9 bases line up with TRBD2. CDR3 length equals 16 residues. The ends lost 4 bases at V and 4 bases at J; junction bases unmatched: 10. The CDR3 spells CASSSPSSGTGETQYF. Written as DNA, the CDR3 is TGTGCCAGCAGTTCCCCGTCTAGCGGGACCGGAGAGACCCAGTACTTC.

The chain recombines TRBV2 with TRBJ1-5, with D hard to call. Per the germline V gene, CDR1 is SNHLY and CDR2 is FYNNEI. This CDR3 has 15 amino acids. Trimming stripped 6 bases from V and 9 bases from J, with 21 bases between. The CDR3 spells CASSHSLEASPPQHF. CDR3 DNA: TGTGCCAGCAGCCATTCACTGGAAGCATCTCCGCCCCAGCATTTT.

Points on this clonotype: The junction departs from the called germline gene at one end, perhaps through a read error. The chain carries TRBV3-1 and TRBJ2-7; a weak D match, TRBD2 (5 bases). The germline gives CDR1 LGHDT, CDR2 YNNKEL (reference sequence). The CDR3 is 16 amino acids. CDR3 in amino acids: CASSQDGLAVAYGQYF. The DNA for the CDR3 is TGTGCCAGCAGCCAAGACGGGCTAGCTGTTGCCTACGGGCAGTACTTC.

This clonotype came up a few times. The chain recombines TRBV7-2 with TRBJ2-3; D is ambiguous. Germline CDR1 is SGHTA and CDR2 is FQGNSA. The CDR3 covers 11 residues. Trimming took 6 bases from V and 7 from J, leaving 8 bases between them. The CDR3, as DNA: TGTGCCAGCAGTAATAGGAATACGCAGTATTTT. Protein product: CASSNRNTQYF.

The chain couples TRBV6-1 to TRBJ2-5; the D gene is possibly TRBD2 (5 bases). The CDR3 has 17 residues. The germline V gene has CDR1 MNHNS and CDR2 SASEGT. The germline V and J ends were trimmed by 0 bases and 0 bases, with 14 bases remaining between them. CDR3 nucleotide sequence: TGTGCCAGCAGTGAAGCGCTGGGTAACGGGGACCAAGAGACCCAGTACTTC. As protein: CASSEALGNGDQETQYF.

Turning to this clonotype: This sequence may be a read error, since a much larger clone differs from it by one base. The chain recombines TRBV20-1 with TRBJ2-1, with a tentative D call TRBD2 (5 bases). This CDR3 comprises 13 residues. V was cut by 6 bases and J by 6 bases, with 15 bases left in between. CDR1 is DFQATT and CDR2 is SNEGSKA in the germline V gene (reference sequence). The CDR3 DNA sequence: TGCAGTGCAGGAGGCTCGGGATCCAATGAGCAGTTCTTC. Its protein product is CSAGGSGSNEQFF.

In its sample, this clonotype was seen many times. The chain has TRBV20-1 and TRBJ2-5; D is possibly TRBD1 (6 bases). From germline, CDR1 is DFQATT and CDR2 SNEGSKA (reference sequence). This CDR3 contains 16 residues. V lost 0 bases to trimming and J lost 3 bases, with 17 bases between them. The CDR3 nucleotides read TGCAGTGCTAGAGAGGGGTTTAACAGGGCAGAAGAGACCCAGTACTTC. This sequence encodes CSAREGFNRAEETQYF.

This clonotype was observed once. The V and J genes are TRBV6-1 and TRBJ1-3; possible D gene TRBD1, 5 bases. With 4 bases removed from V and 0 bases from J, the gap between germline ends came to 16 bases. This CDR3 spans 17 amino acids. In germline, CDR1 is MNHNS, CDR2 SASEGT. The CDR3 here is CASSAQGRGGSGNTIYF. The CDR3, as DNA: TGTGCCAGCAGTGCCCAGGGACGGGGGGGCTCTGGAAACACCATATATTTT.

The chain links TRBV5-5 to TRBJ2-1, with 8 bases identical to TRBD2. Per germline, CDR1 SGHKS and CDR2 YYEKEE (reference sequence). The CDR3 runs 16 residues. V gave up 5 bases and J gave up 1 base; unmatched junction bases: 8. The CDR3, as DNA: TGTGCCAGCAGGAAGTTAGCGGGAACTTCCTACAATGAGCAGTTCTTC. Its protein is CASRKLAGTSYNEQFF. Supplemented by reference TRBV5-5 and TRBJ2-1, the full variable domain reads DAGVTQSPTHLIKTRGQQVTLRCSPISGHKSVSWYQQVLGQGPQFIFQYYEKEERGRGNFPDRFSARQFPNYSSELNVNALLLGDSALYLCASRKLAGTSYNEQFFGPGTRLTVL.

This clonotype was picked up a small number of times. V usage is TRBV3-1 and J usage is TRBJ2-5; 8 bases agree with TRBD2. The J segment lost 4 bases and the V segment lost 4 bases, leaving 5 bases of the junction unmatched. CDR1 LGHDT and CDR2 YNNKEL come from the germline V gene (reference sequence). The CDR3 covers 14 residues. CDR3 in DNA: TGTGCCAGCAGCCGGAGCGGGGGAATAGAGACCCAGTACTTC. Translation: CASSRSGGIETQYF.

A word on this clonotype: Sequence at one end of the junction differs from germline and may be a read error. The gene calls are TRBV30 and TRBJ1-4; D is undetermined. This CDR3 has 15 residues. The germline V gene has CDR1 GTSNPN and CDR2 SVGIG (reference sequence). This CDR3 is CAWSVGSTTNEKLYF. The CDR3 nucleotides are TGTGCCTGGAGTGTCGGGAGTACAACTAATGAAAAACTGTATTTT.

V usage is TRBV9 and J usage is TRBJ2-1, with 8 bases lining up with TRBD2. Trimming removed 5 bases from V and 0 bases from J; junction bases left unmatched: 7. Germline V gene data show CDR1 as SGDLS and CDR2 as YYNGEE. The CDR3 is 16 amino acids. This chain's CDR3 is CASSGSGASSYNEQFF. The CDR3 coding sequence is TGTGCCAGCAGTGGTAGCGGGGCCAGCTCCTACAATGAGCAGTTCTTC.

The gene calls are TRBV9 and TRBJ2-5, with 11 bases matching TRBD1. Germline assignment: CDR1 SGDLS and CDR2 YYNGEE. The CDR3 covers 16 residues. After removal of 3 bases from V and 1 base from J, the junction contained 5 bases not matched to a gene. CDR3 sequence: CASSARDRGAQETQYF. The CDR3, as DNA: TGTGCCAGCAGCGCAAGGGACAGGGGGGCCCAAGAGACCCAGTACTTC.

The rearrangement joins TRBV2 to TRBJ2-2, with D possibly being TRBD2 (5 bases). Germline CDR1 reads SNHLY; CDR2 reads FYNNEI. Trimming removed 6 bases at V and 4 bases at J, with 12 bases between. This CDR3 region has 14 residues. In DNA form, the CDR3 reads TGTGCCAGCAGGGGCCTACGGGGCACCGGGGAGCTGTTTTTT. This gives the protein CASRGLRGTGELFF.

This clonotype appeared once. J is TRBJ2-7 and V is TRBV5-1, with a tentative D call TRBD2 (7 bases). The tail of the sequence fits TRBJ2-1 better, so the J call may be wrong. Germline lookup yields CDR1 SGHRS and CDR2 YFSETQ. The CDR3 consists of 15 residues. The CDR3 nucleotides are TGCGCCAGCAGCCGGAAGCGGGACACCTGCAATGAGCAGTTCTTC. It is translated as CASSRKRDTCNEQFF.

The CDR3 region is CASSSGGWRGTHYEQYF. As DNA, the CDR3 is TGTGCCAGCAGCTCCGGAGGGTGGAGAGGGACCCACTACGAGCAGTACTTC. This rearrangement joins TRBV7-8 to TRBJ2-7; a weak D match, TRBD2 (6 bases). The CDR3 contains 17 residues. Germline V gives CDR1 SGHVS, CDR2 FQNEAQ. The ends were cut back, 4 bases at V and 3 bases at J, with 22 bases in the middle.

The table lists this clonotype with a few counts. The CDR3 region is CASSYSMGGAGGEQFF. The CDR3 nucleotides read TGTGCCAGCAGTTACTCGATGGGTGGCGCCGGAGGTGAGCAGTTCTTC. The chain employs TRBV6-6 and TRBJ2-1; possibly TRBD2 for D (5 bases). Germline assignment: CDR1 MNHNY and CDR2 SVGAGI (reference sequence). The CDR3 consists of 16 residues. V dropped 0 bases and J dropped 9 bases, with 18 bases sitting between them.

This clonotype was seen a few times. One end of the junction is discordant with germline, which a read error may explain. V usage is TRBV29-1 and J usage is TRBJ2-1; 16 bases fit TRBD2. The length of the CDR3 is 15 residues. Germline CDR1 is SQVTM and CDR2 is ANQGSEA. The CDR3 nucleotides read TGCGGCGTGCCGGGACTAGCGGGAGGGTCCCATGAGCAGTTCTTC. Translated, it gives CGVPGLAGGSHEQFF.

The chain links TRBV9 to TRBJ2-7; the match to TRBD2 covers 9 bases. J lost 7 bases, V lost 3 bases, and 17 bases had no gene match. The germline V gene encodes CDR1 SGDLS and CDR2 YYNGEE. The CDR3 spans 17 residues. CDR3 coding DNA: TGTGCCAGCAGCGATCCGTTACCGGTAGCGGGAGAGGGGGAGCAGTACTTC. It specifies CASSDPLPVAGEGEQYF.

Concerning this clonotype itself: Sequence at one end of the junction differs from germline and may be a read error. The chain joins TRBV2 to TRBJ2-4; possibly TRBD1 or TRBD2 for D (5 bases each). This CDR3 is 15 amino acids long. Germline CDR1 and CDR2: SNHLY and FYNNEI. The CDR3 DNA is TGCGCCAGCAGTAAAGCCGGGACAGCCAAAAACATTCAGTACTTC. Its protein is CASSKAGTAKNIQYF.

The rearrangement links TRBV2 to TRBJ2-7; TRBD1 matches 8 bases. Germline CDR1 SNHLY, CDR2 FYNNEI. After removal of 3 bases from V and 2 bases from J, the junction contained 3 bases not matched to a gene. The CDR3 consists of 14 residues. The CDR3 DNA reads TGTGCCAGCAGTGAGGAGACAGGGGCCTACGAGCAGTACTTC. Protein sequence: CASSEETGAYEQYF.

The rearrangement links TRBV12-3 or TRBV12-4 to TRBJ1-1; 9 nucleotides align to TRBD1. The CDR3 sequence is 14 residues long. V dropped 5 bases and J dropped 3; count of bases not matched to a gene: 4. For the CDR3, the DNA is TGTGCCAGCAGTCACGGACAGGGGCACACTGAAGCTTTCTTT. Its translation: CASSHGQGHTEAFF.

There are a few counts of this clonotype. The chain joins TRBV20-1 to TRBJ1-2; 7 nucleotides line up with TRBD1. The junction had 11 bases not matched to a gene; V was cut back by 5 bases and J by 2 bases. The CDR3 consists of 15 residues. Germline CDR1 is DFQATT and CDR2 is SNEGSKA (reference sequence). The DNA of the CDR3 is TGCAGTGCTCCGGGGCGTGACAGGGCAAACTATGGCTACACCTTC. It yields the protein CSAPGRDRANYGYTF.

The chain couples TRBV24-1 to TRBJ2-1; D is perhaps TRBD1 (5 bases). This CDR3 region has 13 residues. The germline gives CDR1 KGHDR, CDR2 SFDVKD. Trimming removed 9 bases from V and 8 bases from J, with 16 bases in between. CDR3 protein: CATRGAAVDEQFF. The CDR3, as DNA: TGTGCCACCCGTGGGGCGGCGGTAGATGAGCAGTTCTTC.

V is TRBV11-3 and J is TRBJ2-1; D is perhaps TRBD2 (5 bases). Trimming stripped 4 bases from V and 2 bases from J, with 12 bases between. This CDR3 spans 15 amino acids. The germline CDR1 and CDR2 sequences are SGHNT and YENEEA. The CDR3 protein is CASSSRTGTYNEQFF. The CDR3 DNA sequence: TGTGCCAGCAGCTCCCGGACGGGAACCTACAATGAGCAGTTCTTC.

This clonotype was observed once. The genes are TRBV2 and TRBJ2-3; D unresolved. V lost 11 bases and J 3 bases, leaving 9 bases between the germline ends. This CDR3 is built from 11 residues. CDR1 and CDR2 (germline): SNHLY, FYNNEI. The CDR3 sequence: CAGTPTDTQYF. The DNA of the CDR3 is TGTGCCGGCACCCCAACAGATACGCAGTATTTT.

V is TRBV6-6 and J is TRBJ2-7; no clear D gene. The CDR3 is 13 residues long. Germline values: CDR1 MNHNY, CDR2 SVGAGI (reference sequence). Between the trimmed V and J ends, which lost 6 bases and 9 bases, there was a span of 18 bases. The CDR3 DNA follows: TGTGCCAGCAGCACTCCCGGTGCCCCAGGGCAGTACTTC. Amino acid sequence: CASSTPGAPGQYF.

This clonotype was recorded once. This rearrangement joins TRBV18 to TRBJ2-7; 8 nucleotides match TRBD2. The CDR3 totals 16 residues. CDR1 and CDR2 from the germline V gene are KGHSH and LQKENI. Unmatched junction bases numbered 10, after V lost 2 bases and J lost 4 bases. CDR3 DNA sequence: TGTGCCAGCTCACCATTGAGACTAGCGAGGGAGTACGAGCAGTACTTC. Amino acid sequence: CASSPLRLAREYEQYF.